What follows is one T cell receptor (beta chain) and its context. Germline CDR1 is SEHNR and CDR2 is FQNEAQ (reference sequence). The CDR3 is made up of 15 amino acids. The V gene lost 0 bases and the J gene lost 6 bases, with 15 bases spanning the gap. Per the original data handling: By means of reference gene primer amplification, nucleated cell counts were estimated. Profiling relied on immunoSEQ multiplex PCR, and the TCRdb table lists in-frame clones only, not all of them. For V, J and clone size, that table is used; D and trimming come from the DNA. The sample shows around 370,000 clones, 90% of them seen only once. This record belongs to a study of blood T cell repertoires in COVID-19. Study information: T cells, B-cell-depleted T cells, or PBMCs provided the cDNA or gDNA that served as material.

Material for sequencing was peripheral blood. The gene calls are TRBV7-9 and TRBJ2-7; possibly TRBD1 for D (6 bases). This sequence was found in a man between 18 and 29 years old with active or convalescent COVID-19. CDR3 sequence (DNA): TGTGCCAGCAGCTTAGCGTTGGGACAAGTAGTCGAGCAGTACTTC. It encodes CASSLALGQVVEQYF. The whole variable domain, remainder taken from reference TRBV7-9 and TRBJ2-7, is DTGVSQNPRHKITKRGQNVTFRCDPISEHNRLYWYRQTLGQGPEFLTYFQNEAQLEKSRLLSDRFSAERPKGSFSTLEIQRTEQGDSAMYLCASSLALGQVVEQYFGPGTRLTVT.